The following is a T cell receptor beta chain sequence with its context. Assay used: immunoSEQ multiplex PCR; TCRdb lists only in-frame clones, some missing. The sample has a few hundred thousand clones, around 90% seen once. The source of the sample is a study of Ad26.COV2.S vaccination and SARS-CoV-2 variants. Study in general: Ad26.COV2.S, an intramuscular injection, was given once or twice 56 days apart.

Treatment of the sample: around 19 received Ad26.COV2.S at low or high dose, single or two shots; several received placebo; per-sample allocation not given. Sampling took place 63 days after the first vaccine or placebo injection. A Boston adult aged 18-55 years was the donor. Trimming took off 5 bases at V and 14 bases at J, with 19 bases between the two ends. The CDR3 contains 14 residues. Germline V lookup: CDR1 SEHNR, CDR2 FQNEAQ (reference sequence). This sequence originates from a person between 18 and 65 years old who received the Ad26.COV2.S COVID-19 vaccine or a placebo. Sequences were derived from peripheral blood, sampled in a trial of Ad26.COV2.S vaccine versus placebo. The chain couples TRBV7-9 to TRBJ1-6; tentatively, D is TRBD1 (6 bases). The CDR3 nucleotides read TGTGCCAGCAGCCCAGGCGGGGGGGGCTTCACCCTCCACTTT. Translating it yields CASSPGGGGFTLHF. The full variable domain, its missing parts supplied by reference TRBV7-9 and TRBJ1-6, is DTGVSQNPRHKITKRGQNVTFRCDPISEHNRLYWYRQTLGQGPEFLTYFQNEAQLEKSRLLSDRFSAERPKGSFSTLEIQRTEQGDSAMYLCASSPGGGGFTLHFGNGTRLTVT.